This T cell receptor beta chain was recovered during a study of blood T cell repertoires in COVID-19. Study information: Acute-phase and convalescent COVID-19 samples originated in the United States, Italy and Spain.

Germline V gene lookup returns CDR1 SGHAT and CDR2 FQNNGV. The ends lost 3 bases at V and 1 base at J; junction bases unmatched: 1. This CDR3 region has 15 residues. Profiled with immunoSEQ multiplex PCR; TCRdb holds only in-frame clones, not every one. This table has under 150,000 clones, 55% to 70% appearing once. V and J are TRBV11-2 and TRBJ2-2; TRBD2 agrees at 8 bases. The TCR was taken from an older woman with acute or convalescent COVID-19. Sequencing used peripheral blood. Here the CDR3 DNA reads TGTGCCAGCAGCTTGGCGGGGGGGAACACCGGGGAGCTGTTTTTT. Residues: CASSLAGGNTGELFF.